This T cell receptor (beta chain) derives from a study of blood T cell repertoires in COVID-19. Across the study: Italy, Spain and the United States were the sources of the convalescent and acute COVID-19 samples. Sources were T cells, B-cell-depleted T cells, or PBMCs; the material itself was cDNA or gDNA.

With 4 bases removed from V and 8 bases from J, the gap between germline ends came to 12 bases. Germline CDR1 SGHTS, CDR2 YDEGEE. CDR3 length equals 12 residues. Under the authors' procedure: Amplified reference gene primers provided the basis for estimating nucleated cell counts. The assay was immunoSEQ multiplex PCR, and TCRdb's table has in-frame clones only and misses some. V, J and clone size are those of that table, while D and trimming were read from the DNA. The repertoire consists of fewer than 200,000 clones, with approximately 90% occurring once and the leading ten covering around 6%. This receptor was taken from a man aged 40-55 years with active or convalescent COVID-19. This chain joins TRBV5-8 and TRBJ1-2; the D gene is possibly TRBD1 (6 bases). Sequenced input: peripheral blood. The DNA of the CDR3 is TGTGCCAGCAGCCTCGGGACAAGAGGCTACACCTTC. Its translation is CASSLGTRGYTF.